A single sample gave rise to the 12 T cell receptor beta chains below, sequenced in a study of vaccination and CD4 T cells after COVID-19. Antigens for these TCRs are unknown. Treatment given: roughly 10-day PBMC culture with coronavirus spike peptide pools or control peptides (ViraFEST assay). The Oncomine TCR Beta short-read assay was applied to DNA of cultured CD4+ T cells. TCRdb passed the PCR reads through MiXCR, listing each CDR3 protein once. The sample contains fewer than 20,000 distinct CDR3 sequences, about half of which appear only once. The material sequenced was CD4+ T cells from blood, cultured in vitro. All receptors come from a human donor who had recovered from COVID-19.

There are a few counts of this clonotype. In DNA form, the CDR3 reads TGCAGTGCTAGACAGCGGGGAAGGCAAGAGACCCAGTACTTC. As protein: CSARQRGRQETQYF. V gene TRBV20-1 combines with J gene TRBJ2-5; 7 bases fit TRBD2. Germline CDR1 and CDR2: DFQATT and SNEGSKA (reference sequence). V dropped 2 bases and J dropped 2; count of bases not matched to a gene: 5. This CDR3 is 14 amino acids long.

The V call is TRBV6-2 or TRBV6-3, the J call TRBJ2-7, with 7 bases that match TRBD1. CDR1 and CDR2 (germline): MNHEY, SVGEGT. CDR3 length equals 16 residues. V lost 6 bases to trimming and J lost 3 bases; unmatched junction nucleotides: 14. The CDR3 nucleotides are TGTGCCAGCAGACCCGGGACAGTAGCTCCCCTCTACGAGCAGTACTTC. As protein: CASRPGTVAPLYEQYF.

This chain connects TRBV20-1 to TRBJ1-2; unclear D gene. CDR3 length: 9 residues. CDR1 is DFQATT and CDR2 is SNEGSKA in the germline V gene (reference sequence). This chain's CDR3 is CSAPDGYTF. The CDR3 bases are TGCAGCGCTCCAGATGGCTACACCTTC.

The V gene is TRBV7-9, the J gene TRBJ2-1; maybe TRBD1 (5 bases). Trimming stripped 5 bases from V and 3 bases from J, with 14 bases between. Germline CDR1 is SEHNR and CDR2 is FQNEAQ (reference sequence). The CDR3 has 15 residues. The CDR3 spells CASSRLQGYYNEQFF. The CDR3 region has the DNA TGTGCCAGCAGCCGCCTTCAGGGATACTACAATGAGCAGTTCTTC.

This clonotype was detected a few times. The rearrangement joins TRBV20-1 to TRBJ2-2, with 7 bases identical to TRBD1. Germline loops: CDR1 DFQATT, CDR2 SNEGSKA (reference sequence). Losses at the gene ends were 7 bases for V and 3 bases for J; bases not matched to a gene: 8. This CDR3 is 14 amino acids long. The CDR3 nucleotides read TGCAGTGTCTCCCGGGACAGAGACACCGGGGAGCTGTTTTTT. It codes for CSVSRDRDTGELFF.

The chain uses TRBV20-1 and TRBJ2-5; TRBD2 matches at 9 bases. Germline V CDR1 and CDR2: DFQATT, SNEGSKA (reference sequence). The CDR3 sequence is 17 residues long. Germline trimming cut 1 base from V and 9 bases from J; bases unmatched to any gene: 18. The DNA for the CDR3 is TGCAGTGCTAGAGTTGGGAGCGGGGGGCCCGGGGTCGGGGCCCAGTACTTC. Translation gives CSARVGSGGPGVGAQYF.

The genes are TRBV20-1 and TRBJ1-4; D unclear. V was cut by 0 bases and J by 12 bases, with 14 bases left in between. The germline CDR1 and CDR2 sequences are DFQATT and SNEGSKA (reference sequence). The CDR3 has 13 residues. CDR3: CSARDGLGIELFF. CDR3 DNA: TGCAGTGCTAGAGATGGCTTGGGTATCGAACTGTTTTTT.

The chain recombines TRBV7-8 with TRBJ1-4; unclear D gene. V shed 7 bases and J shed 7 bases, with 16 bases lying between them. Per the germline V gene, CDR1 is SGHVS and CDR2 is FQNEAQ. The CDR3 runs 14 residues. CDR3 in amino acids: CASTTDGRGEKLFF. The CDR3 DNA is TGTGCCAGCACCACGGACGGGCGAGGTGAAAAACTGTTTTTT.

The rearrangement links TRBV6-5 to TRBJ1-5; 8 bases are a match to TRBD1. The CDR3 is made up of 13 amino acids. V gave up 2 bases and J gave up 8 bases; unmatched junction bases: 2. Germline V lookup: CDR1 MNHEY, CDR2 SVGAGI. In DNA, the CDR3 is TGTGCCAGCAGTTACCAGGGGGCTGAGCCCCAGCATTTT. It yields the protein CASSYQGAEPQHF.

The genes are TRBV6-4 and TRBJ1-2; the match to TRBD1 covers 7 bases. Unmatched junction bases numbered 11, after V lost 6 bases and J lost 7 bases. This CDR3 region has 14 residues. Germline V gene lookup returns CDR1 MRHNA and CDR2 SNTAGT. The CDR3 sequence: CASSVDREIGGYTF. The CDR3 nucleotides read TGTGCCAGCAGCGTTGACAGGGAAATAGGTGGCTACACCTTC.

This clonotype was seen only a few times. The rearrangement joins TRBV7-9 to TRBJ1-2; TRBD1 might be the D (5 bases). The CDR3 covers 14 residues. The V gene's germline CDR1 is SEHNR and CDR2 FQNEAQ (reference sequence). V was pared by 1 base and J by 2 bases, with 8 bases between. CDR3: CASSLGGQNYGYTF. The CDR3 bases are TGTGCCAGCAGCTTAGGGGGCCAGAACTATGGCTACACCTTC.

This clonotype was detected once. This rearrangement joins TRBV28 to TRBJ2-2; D might be TRBD2 (6 bases). The CDR3 extends over 15 amino acids. The germline CDR1 and CDR2 sequences are MDHEN and SYDVKM. The V end lost 6 bases, the J end lost 4 bases, and 15 bases lay between the germline ends. Written as DNA, the CDR3 is TGTGCCAGCAGGACCGGGACTCGAACCACCGGGGAGCTGTTTTTT. This encodes CASRTGTRTTGELFF.